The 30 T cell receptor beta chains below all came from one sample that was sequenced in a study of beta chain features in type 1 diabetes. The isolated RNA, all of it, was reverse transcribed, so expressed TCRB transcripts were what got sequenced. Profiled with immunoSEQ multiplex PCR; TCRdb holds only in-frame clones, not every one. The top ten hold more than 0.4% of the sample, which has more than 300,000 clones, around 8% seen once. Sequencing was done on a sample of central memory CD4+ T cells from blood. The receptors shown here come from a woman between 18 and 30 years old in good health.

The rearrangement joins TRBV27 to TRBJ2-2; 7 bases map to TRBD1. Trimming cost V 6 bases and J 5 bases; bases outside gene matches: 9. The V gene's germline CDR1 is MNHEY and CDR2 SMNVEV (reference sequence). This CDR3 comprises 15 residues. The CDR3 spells CASRRGQVATGELFF. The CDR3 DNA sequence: TGTGCCAGCAGGCGAGGACAGGTTGCAACCGGGGAGCTGTTTTTT.

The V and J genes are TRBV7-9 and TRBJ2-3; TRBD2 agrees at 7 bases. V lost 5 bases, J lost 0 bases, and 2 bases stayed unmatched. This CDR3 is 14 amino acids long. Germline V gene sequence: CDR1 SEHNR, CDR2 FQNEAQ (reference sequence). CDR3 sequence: CASSPSGSTDTQYF. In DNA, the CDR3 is TGTGCCAGCAGCCCTAGCGGAAGCACAGATACGCAGTATTTT. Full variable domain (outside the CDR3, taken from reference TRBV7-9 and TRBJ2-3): DTGVSQNPRHKITKRGQNVTFRCDPISEHNRLYWYRQTLGQGPEFLTYFQNEAQLEKSRLLSDRFSAERPKGSFSTLEIQRTEQGDSAMYLCASSPSGSTDTQYFGPGTRLTVL.

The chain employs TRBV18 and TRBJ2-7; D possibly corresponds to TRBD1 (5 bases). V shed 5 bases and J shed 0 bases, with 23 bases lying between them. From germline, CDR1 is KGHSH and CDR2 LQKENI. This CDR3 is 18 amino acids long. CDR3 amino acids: CASSSQVGQGDLSYEQYF. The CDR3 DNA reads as TGTGCCAGCTCATCTCAAGTCGGGCAGGGCGACCTCTCCTACGAGCAGTACTTC. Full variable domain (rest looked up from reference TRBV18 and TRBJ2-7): NAGVMQNPRHLVRRRGQEARLRCSPMKGHSHVYWYRQLPEEGLKFMVYLQKENIIDESGMPKERFSAEFPKEGPSILRIQQVVRGDSAAYFCASSSQVGQGDLSYEQYFGPGTRLTVT.

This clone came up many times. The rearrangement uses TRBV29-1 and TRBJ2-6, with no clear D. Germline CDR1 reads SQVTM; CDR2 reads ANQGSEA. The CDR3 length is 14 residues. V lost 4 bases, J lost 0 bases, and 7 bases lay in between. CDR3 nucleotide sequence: TGCAGCGTTGGACAACGCTCTGGGGCCAACGTCCTGACTTTC. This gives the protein CSVGQRSGANVLTF.

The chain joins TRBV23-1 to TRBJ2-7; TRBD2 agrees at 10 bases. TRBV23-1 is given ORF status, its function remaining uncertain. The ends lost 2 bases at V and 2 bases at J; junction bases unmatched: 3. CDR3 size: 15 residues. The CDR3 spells CASSQRTSGPYEQYF. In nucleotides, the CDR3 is TGCGCCAGCAGTCAAAGGACTAGCGGACCCTACGAGCAGTACTTC.

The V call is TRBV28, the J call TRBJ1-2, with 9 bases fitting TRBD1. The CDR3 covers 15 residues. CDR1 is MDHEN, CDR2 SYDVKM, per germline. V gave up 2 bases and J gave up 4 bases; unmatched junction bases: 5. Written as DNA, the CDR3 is TGTGCCAGCAGTTTAGGGGACAGGGCAGTCTATGGCTACACCTTC. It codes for CASSLGDRAVYGYTF.

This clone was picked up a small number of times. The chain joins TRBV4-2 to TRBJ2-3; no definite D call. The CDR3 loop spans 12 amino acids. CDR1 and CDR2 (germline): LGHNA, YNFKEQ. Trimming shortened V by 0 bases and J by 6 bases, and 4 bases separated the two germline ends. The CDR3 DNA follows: TGTGCCAGCAGCCAAGATTACGATACGCAGTATTTT. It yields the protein CASSQDYDTQYF.

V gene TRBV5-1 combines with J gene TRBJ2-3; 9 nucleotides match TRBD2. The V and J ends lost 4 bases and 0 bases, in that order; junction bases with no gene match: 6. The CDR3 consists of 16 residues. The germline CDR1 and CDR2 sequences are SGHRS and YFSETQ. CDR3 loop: CASSRLSGSSTDTQYF. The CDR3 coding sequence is TGCGCCAGCAGCAGACTTAGCGGGAGTAGCACAGATACGCAGTATTTT.

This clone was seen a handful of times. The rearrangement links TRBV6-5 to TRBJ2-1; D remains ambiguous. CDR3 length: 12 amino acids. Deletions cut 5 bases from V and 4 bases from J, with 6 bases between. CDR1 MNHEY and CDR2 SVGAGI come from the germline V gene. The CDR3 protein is CASSHEYNEQFF. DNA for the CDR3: TGTGCCAGCAGTCACGAATACAATGAGCAGTTCTTC.

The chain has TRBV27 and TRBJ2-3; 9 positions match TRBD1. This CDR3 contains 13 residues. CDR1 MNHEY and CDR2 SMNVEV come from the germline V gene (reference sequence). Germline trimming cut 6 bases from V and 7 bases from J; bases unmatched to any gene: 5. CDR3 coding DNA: TGTGCCAGCAGAGGACAGGGGTGGTATACGCAGTATTTT. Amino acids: CASRGQGWYTQYF.

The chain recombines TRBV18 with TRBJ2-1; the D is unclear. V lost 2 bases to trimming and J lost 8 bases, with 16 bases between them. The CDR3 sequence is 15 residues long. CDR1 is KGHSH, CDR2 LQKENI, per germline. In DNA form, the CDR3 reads TGTGCCAGCTCACCATTTTCGGCTGCACTCGATGAGCAGTTCTTC. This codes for CASSPFSAALDEQFF. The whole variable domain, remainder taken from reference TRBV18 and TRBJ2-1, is NAGVMQNPRHLVRRRGQEARLRCSPMKGHSHVYWYRQLPEEGLKFMVYLQKENIIDESGMPKERFSAEFPKEGPSILRIQQVVRGDSAAYFCASSPFSAALDEQFFGPGTRLTVL.

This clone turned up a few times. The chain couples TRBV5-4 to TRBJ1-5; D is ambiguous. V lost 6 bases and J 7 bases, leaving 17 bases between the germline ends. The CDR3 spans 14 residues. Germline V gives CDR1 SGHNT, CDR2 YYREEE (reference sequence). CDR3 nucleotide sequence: TGTGCCAGCACTATAGATTGGGATGGCCAGCCCCAGCATTTT. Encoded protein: CASTIDWDGQPQHF. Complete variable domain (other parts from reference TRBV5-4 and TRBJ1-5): ETGVTQSPTHLIKTRGQQVTLRCSSQSGHNTVSWYQQALGQGPQFIFQYYREEENGRGNFPPRFSGLQFPNYSSELNVNALELDDSALYLCASTIDWDGQPQHFGDGTRLSIL.

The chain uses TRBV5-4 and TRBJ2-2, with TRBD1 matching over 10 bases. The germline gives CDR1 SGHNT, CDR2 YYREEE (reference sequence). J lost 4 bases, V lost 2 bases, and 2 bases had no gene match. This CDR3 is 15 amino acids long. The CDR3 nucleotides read TGTGCCAGCAGCTTAGGACAGGGGGTCACCGGGGAGCTGTTTTTT. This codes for CASSLGQGVTGELFF.

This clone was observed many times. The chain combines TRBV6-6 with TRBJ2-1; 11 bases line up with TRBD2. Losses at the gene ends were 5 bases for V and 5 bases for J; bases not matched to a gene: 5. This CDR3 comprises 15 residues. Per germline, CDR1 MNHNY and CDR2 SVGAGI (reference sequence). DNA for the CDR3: TGTGCCAGCAGTGCCGGGACTAGCGGCAACAATGAGCAGTTCTTC. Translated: CASSAGTSGNNEQFF.

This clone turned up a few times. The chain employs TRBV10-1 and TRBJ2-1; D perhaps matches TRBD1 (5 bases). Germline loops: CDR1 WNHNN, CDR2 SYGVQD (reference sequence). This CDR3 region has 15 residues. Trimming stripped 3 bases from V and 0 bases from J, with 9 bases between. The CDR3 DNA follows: TGCGCCAGCAGTGAAACAGGTAGCTCCTACAATGAGCAGTTCTTC. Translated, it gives CASSETGSSYNEQFF.

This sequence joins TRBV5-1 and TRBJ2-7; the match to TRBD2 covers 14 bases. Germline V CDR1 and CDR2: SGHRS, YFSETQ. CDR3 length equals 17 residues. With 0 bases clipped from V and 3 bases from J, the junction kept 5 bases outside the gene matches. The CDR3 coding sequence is TGCGCCAGCAGCTTGGCCGGGACTAGCGGGAGTATCTACGAGCAGTACTTC. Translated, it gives CASSLAGTSGSIYEQYF. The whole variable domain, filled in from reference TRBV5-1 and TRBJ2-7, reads KAGVTQTPRYLIKTRGQQVTLSCSPISGHRSVSWYQQTPGQGLQFLFEYFSETQRNKGNFPGRFSGRQFSNSRSEMNVSTLELGDSALYLCASSLAGTSGSIYEQYFGPGTRLTVT.

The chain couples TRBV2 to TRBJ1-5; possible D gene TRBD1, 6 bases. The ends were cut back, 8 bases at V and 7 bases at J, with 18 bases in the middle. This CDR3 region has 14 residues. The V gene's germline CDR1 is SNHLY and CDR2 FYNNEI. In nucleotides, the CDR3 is TGTGCCAGCGGGTCCAACAGGGCACGGCAGCCCCAGCATTTT. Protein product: CASGSNRARQPQHF.

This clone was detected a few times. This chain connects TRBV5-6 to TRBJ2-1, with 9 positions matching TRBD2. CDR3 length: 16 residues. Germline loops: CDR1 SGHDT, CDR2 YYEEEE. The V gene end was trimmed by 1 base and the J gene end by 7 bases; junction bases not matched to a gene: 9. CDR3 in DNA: TGTGCCAGCAGCTTGTCGGCGGGAGGGCCCCGAAATGAGCAGTTCTTC. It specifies CASSLSAGGPRNEQFF.

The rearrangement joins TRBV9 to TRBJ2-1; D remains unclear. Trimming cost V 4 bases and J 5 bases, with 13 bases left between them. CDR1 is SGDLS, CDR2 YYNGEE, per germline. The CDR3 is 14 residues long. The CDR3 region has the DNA TGTGCCAGCAGCCCCCCGGGTCTTGACAATGAGCAGTTCTTC. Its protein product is CASSPPGLDNEQFF.

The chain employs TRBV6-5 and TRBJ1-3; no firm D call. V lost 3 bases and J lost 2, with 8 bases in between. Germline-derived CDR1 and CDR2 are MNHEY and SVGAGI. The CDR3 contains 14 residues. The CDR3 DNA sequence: TGTGCCAGCAGTTATCGGGGAGCTGGAAACACCATATATTTT. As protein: CASSYRGAGNTIYF.

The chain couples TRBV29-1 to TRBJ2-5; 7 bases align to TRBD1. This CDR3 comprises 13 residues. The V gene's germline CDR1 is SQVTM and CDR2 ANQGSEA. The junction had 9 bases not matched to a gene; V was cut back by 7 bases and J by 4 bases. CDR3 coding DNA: TGCAGCGCCGGGACAGATCTGGGAGAGACCCAGTACTTC. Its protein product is CSAGTDLGETQYF.

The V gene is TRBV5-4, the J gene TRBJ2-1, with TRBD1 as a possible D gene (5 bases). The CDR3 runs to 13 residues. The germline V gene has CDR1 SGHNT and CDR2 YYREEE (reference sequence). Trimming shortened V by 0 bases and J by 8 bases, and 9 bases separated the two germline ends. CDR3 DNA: TGTGCCAGCAGCTTGGTAGGGGTCGATGAGCAGTTCTTC. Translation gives CASSLVGVDEQFF.

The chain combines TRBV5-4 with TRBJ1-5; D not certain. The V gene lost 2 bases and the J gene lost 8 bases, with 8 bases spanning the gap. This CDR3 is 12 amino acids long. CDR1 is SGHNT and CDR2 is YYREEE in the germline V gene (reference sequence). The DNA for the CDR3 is TGTGCCAGCAGCTTAATTAGGGAGCCCCAGCATTTT. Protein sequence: CASSLIREPQHF.

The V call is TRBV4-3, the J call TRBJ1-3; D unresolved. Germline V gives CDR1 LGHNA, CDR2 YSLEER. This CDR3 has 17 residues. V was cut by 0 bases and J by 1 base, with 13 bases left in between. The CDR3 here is CASSQELSGTSGNTIYF. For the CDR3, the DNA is TGCGCCAGCAGCCAAGAACTTTCAGGCACGTCTGGAAACACCATATATTTT.

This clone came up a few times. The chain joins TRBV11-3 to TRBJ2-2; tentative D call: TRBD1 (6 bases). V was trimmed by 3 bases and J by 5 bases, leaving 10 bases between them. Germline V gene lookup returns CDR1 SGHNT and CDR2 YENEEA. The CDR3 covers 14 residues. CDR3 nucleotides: TGTGCCAGCAGCTTGGGACACAGTACCGGGGAGCTGTTTTTT. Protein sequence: CASSLGHSTGELFF.

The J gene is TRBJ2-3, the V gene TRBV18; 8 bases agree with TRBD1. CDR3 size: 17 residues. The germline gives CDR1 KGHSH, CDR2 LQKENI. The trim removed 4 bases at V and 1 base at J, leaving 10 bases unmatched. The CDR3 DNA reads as TGTGCCAGCTCACAGGCCGGGGGACAGGTTCGCACAGATACGCAGTATTTT. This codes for CASSQAGGQVRTDTQYF. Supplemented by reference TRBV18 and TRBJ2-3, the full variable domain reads NAGVMQNPRHLVRRRGQEARLRCSPMKGHSHVYWYRQLPEEGLKFMVYLQKENIIDESGMPKERFSAEFPKEGPSILRIQQVVRGDSAAYFCASSQAGGQVRTDTQYFGPGTRLTVL.

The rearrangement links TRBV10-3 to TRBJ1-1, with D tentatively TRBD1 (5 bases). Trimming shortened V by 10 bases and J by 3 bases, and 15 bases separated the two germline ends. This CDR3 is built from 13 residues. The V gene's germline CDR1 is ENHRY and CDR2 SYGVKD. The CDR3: CASTQGFYTEAFF. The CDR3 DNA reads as TGTGCCAGCACCCAGGGTTTTTACACTGAAGCTTTCTTT.

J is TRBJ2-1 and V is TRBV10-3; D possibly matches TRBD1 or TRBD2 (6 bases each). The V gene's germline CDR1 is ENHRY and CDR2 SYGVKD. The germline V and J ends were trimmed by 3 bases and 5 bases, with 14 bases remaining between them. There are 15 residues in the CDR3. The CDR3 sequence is CAISEGGRTDNEQFF. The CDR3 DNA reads TGTGCCATCAGTGAAGGGGGGAGGACAGACAATGAGCAGTTCTTC.

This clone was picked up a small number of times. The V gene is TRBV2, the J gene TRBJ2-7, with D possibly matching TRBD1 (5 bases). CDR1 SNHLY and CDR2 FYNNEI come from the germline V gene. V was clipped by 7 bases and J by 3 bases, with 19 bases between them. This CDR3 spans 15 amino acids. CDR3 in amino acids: CASNQGKGSNYEQYF. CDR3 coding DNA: TGTGCCAGCAATCAAGGGAAGGGGTCGAACTACGAGCAGTACTTC.

The CDR3 DNA reads as TGCGCCAGCAGCCAAGATCGATCCTACGAGCAGTACTTC. This gives the protein CASSQDRSYEQYF. The chain couples TRBV4-1 to TRBJ2-7; D gene unclear. The CDR3 contains 13 residues. Germline assignment: CDR1 MGHRA and CDR2 YSYEKL. V shed 0 bases and J shed 1 base, with 4 bases lying between them.